Here is one T cell receptor (beta chain) with its context. It lacks a known antigen. Nothing much larger sits one base from this clone, and base qualities are not available. CDR1 and CDR2 are drawn from the germline V gene (reference sequence): SEHNR, FQNEAQ. The CDR3, from cysteine to phenylalanine, totals 18 residues. Only the CDR3 portion is preserved as DNA: 54 bases, with reading frame beginning at the first base. The junction shows trimming of 2 bases on V and 4 bases on J, and the gene matches do not reach 16 bases of it. The sample comes from a study of T cells in Graves' hyperthyroidism and ophthalmopathy (dated by TCRdb to about 2019). About the investigation overall: Peripheral blood samples were taken at initial diagnosis, before any treatment was given. The 75 to 100 discovery patients were randomly split 7:3 into training and test sets. TCR Vbeta CDR3 sequencing of 120 to 150 peripheral blood samples (fewer than 45 ophthalmopathy, about 75 hyperthyroidism and around 17 progressor patients) is reported in the paper. The study also compared thyroid tissue and blood T-cell repertoires from roughly 6 Graves' hyperthyroidism patients. Once sampling was done, hyperthyroidism patients were given methimazole at a starting dose of 30 mg daily, whereas ophthalmopathy patients were given high-dose intravenous methylprednisolone. A discovery cohort of about a hundred patients, approximately 44 with Graves' ophthalmopathy and about 58 with stable Graves' hyperthyroidism, was used to find distinguishing TCR V-J signatures. Prospective prediction of ophthalmopathy was tested in an independent validation cohort consisting of some 20 hyperthyroidism patients and some 16 patients who later progressed to ophthalmopathy. Broad study findings and their caveats: Most expanded thyroid clonotypes (frequency above 0.001) were also detected in blood, suggesting blood repertoires may reflect thyroid immune responses. During validation, the model predicted progression to ophthalmopathy a median of around 6 months ahead of onset, with 70.59% sensitivity and 72% to 80% specificity. No statistical method was used to fix the sample size in advance, and group allocation was not hidden from the investigators. A model built on a 13 V-J signature distinguished ophthalmopathy from stable hyperthyroidism, reaching 85% to 90% sensitivity and 81.08% specificity in cross-validation and 80%/75% in testing.

The TCR beta CDR3 regions were amplified from RNA transcripts. For the first round of RT-PCR on the TCR CDR3, the HTBI primer set was used together with the Qiagen OneStep RT-PCR kit. Libraries were constructed in a second round of multiplex PCR, after which size selection and purification were carried out. Sequencing of the libraries was done on an Illumina HiSeq2000 using paired-end 100 bp reads. The source study handled its data this way. SOAPnuke was used to process the raw data, with reads discarded if the reads contained adapters or uncalled bases, had a mean Phred below 15, or lacked an exact constant-primer or identifier match. High-quality paired reads were merged using COPE v1.2.5, and each unique nucleotide sequence was defined as a clonotype. Clonotypes were aligned to IMGT TRBV, TRBD and TRBJ reference segments using MiTCR v1.1. The analysis included only V-J combinations with a frequency above 0.0001, which together covered approximately 99% of the repertoires. The TCS score was defined as the ratio of F50 (clonal expansion) to E x V (chaos), calculated using BLOSUM62-based TCRdist between CDR3 peptides within each V-J. Welch's t-statistics and random forest reduced around 520 V-J features to 10 to 15, which were used in a naive Bayes classifier (R e1071). In TCRdb, the public reads were trimmed at Q25 with fastp and aligned with MiXCR, with productive beta chains retained. Rows with a matching CDR3 protein are joined into one entry that keeps the most common DNA and genes. These V and J calls rely on TCRdb rather than the paper's analysis. This sample is represented by around 400,000 distinct CDR3 sequences; roughly 25% of them were singletons. Of the sample, around 70% is held by the ten largest clones.

Stable Graves' hyperthyroidism was defined as no progression to ophthalmopathy during 18 months of follow-up. The hyperthyroidism patients were between 18 and 65 years old and newly diagnosed, with a disease duration of less than 2 months. The study excluded patients with uncontrolled infections, other autoimmune diseases, pregnancy or lactation. Diagnoses were based on clinical symptoms, serum thyroxine and TRAb, thyroid ultrasound and orbital computed tomography. Ficoll-Paque density gradient centrifugation was used to isolate PBMCs from around 10 ml of fresh peripheral blood. Total RNA was extracted using Trizol reagent, and RNA quality was assessed on an Agilent 2100 Bioanalyzer.

Input material: blood. The V and J genes are TRBV7-9 and TRBJ2-7, and 8 bases in between align with TRBD1. The receptor's source is a man between 45 and 60 years old with Graves' hyperthyroidism. The CDR3 has the sequence CASSLSPPRGPIHYEQYF. The nucleotide sequence is given as TGTGCCAGCAGCTTATCCCCCCCCAGGGGGCCGATCCATTACGAGCAGTACTTC.